This T cell receptor (beta chain) appears in the sequencing data of a study of T cell responses to AZD1222 COVID-19 vaccine. Some clones are missing from TCRdb's copy, which holds only in-frame ones; the method was immunoSEQ multiplex PCR. Of approximately 130,000 clones listed, 93% were seen once; the top ten hold about 1%. V lost 1 base to trimming and J lost 6 bases, with 15 bases between them. The CDR3 runs to 16 residues. Germline values: CDR1 SGHTA, CDR2 FQGNSA. Findings and limits, study-wide: Compared with day 0, the breadth and depth of the Spike-specific TCR repertoire rose significantly after two doses of AZD1222.

Worth noting for this clone: The antigen remains unidentified.

Here the sequenced sample was peripheral blood, taken on day 0 of AZD1222 vaccination. The rearrangement links TRBV7-2 to TRBJ2-2; D is unclear. The TCR sequence derives from an adult in good health. The chain's CDR3 is CASSLVALIGAGELFF. The CDR3, as DNA: TGTGCCAGCAGCTTAGTGGCCCTCATTGGAGCCGGGGAGCTGTTTTTT.